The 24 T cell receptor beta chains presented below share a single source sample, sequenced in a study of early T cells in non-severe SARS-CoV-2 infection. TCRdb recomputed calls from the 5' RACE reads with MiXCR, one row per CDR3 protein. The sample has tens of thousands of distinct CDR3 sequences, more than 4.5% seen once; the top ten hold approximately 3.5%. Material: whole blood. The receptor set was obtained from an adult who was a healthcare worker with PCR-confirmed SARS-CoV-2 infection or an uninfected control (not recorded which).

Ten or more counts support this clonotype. CDR3 amino acids: CASSTGLAGTTDTQYF. In DNA, the CDR3 is TGTGCCAGCAGCACTGGACTAGCGGGAACCACAGATACGCAGTATTTT. The rearrangement joins TRBV9 to TRBJ2-3; TRBD2 agrees at 12 bases. Losses at the gene ends were 4 bases for V and 2 bases for J; bases not matched to a gene: 5. The CDR3 contains 16 residues. In germline, CDR1 is SGDLS, CDR2 YYNGEE.

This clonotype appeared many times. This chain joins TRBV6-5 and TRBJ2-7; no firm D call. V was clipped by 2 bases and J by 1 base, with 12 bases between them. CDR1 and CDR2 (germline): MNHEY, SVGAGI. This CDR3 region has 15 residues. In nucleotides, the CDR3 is TGTGCCAGCAGTTACGCACCCGATCCTTCCTACGAGCAGTACTTC. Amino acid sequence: CASSYAPDPSYEQYF.

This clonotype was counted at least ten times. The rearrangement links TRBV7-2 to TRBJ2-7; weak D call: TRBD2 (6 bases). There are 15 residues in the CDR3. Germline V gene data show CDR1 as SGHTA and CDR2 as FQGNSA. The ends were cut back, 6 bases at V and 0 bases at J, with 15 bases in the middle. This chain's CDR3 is CASRPGVTASYEQYF. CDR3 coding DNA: TGTGCCAGCAGGCCGGGGGTAACAGCCTCCTACGAGCAGTACTTC. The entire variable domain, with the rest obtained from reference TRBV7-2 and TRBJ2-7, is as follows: GAGVSQSPSNKVTEKGKDVELRCDPISGHTALYWYRQSLGQGLEFLIYFQGNSAPDKSGLPSDRFSAERTGGSVSTLTIQRTQQEDSAVYLCASRPGVTASYEQYFGPGTRLTVT.

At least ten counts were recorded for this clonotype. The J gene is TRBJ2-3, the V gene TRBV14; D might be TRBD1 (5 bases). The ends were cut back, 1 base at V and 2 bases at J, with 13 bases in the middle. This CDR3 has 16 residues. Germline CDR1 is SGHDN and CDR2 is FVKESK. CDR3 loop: CASSQVETEITDTQYF. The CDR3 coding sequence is TGTGCCAGCAGCCAAGTGGAGACAGAGATCACAGATACGCAGTATTTT.

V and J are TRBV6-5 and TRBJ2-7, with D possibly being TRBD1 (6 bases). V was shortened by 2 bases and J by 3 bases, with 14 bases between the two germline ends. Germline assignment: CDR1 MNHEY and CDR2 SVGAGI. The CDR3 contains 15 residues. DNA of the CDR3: TGTGCCAGCAGTTACATCCAGACAGGCTTCTACGAGCAGTACTTC. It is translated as CASSYIQTGFYEQYF.

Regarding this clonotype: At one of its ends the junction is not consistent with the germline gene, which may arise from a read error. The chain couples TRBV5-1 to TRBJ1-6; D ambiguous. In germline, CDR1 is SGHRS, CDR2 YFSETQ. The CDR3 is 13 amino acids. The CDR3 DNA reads TGCGCCAGCAGCTTGAGCGCAGATTCACCCCTCCATTTT. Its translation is CASSLSADSPLHF.

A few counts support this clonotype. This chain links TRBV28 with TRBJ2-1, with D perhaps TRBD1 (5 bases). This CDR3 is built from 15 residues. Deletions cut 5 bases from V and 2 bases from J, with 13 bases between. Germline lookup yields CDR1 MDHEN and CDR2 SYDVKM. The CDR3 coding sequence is TGTGCCAGCAGTCGCAGGGATGGGACCTACAATGAGCAGTTCTTC. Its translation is CASSRRDGTYNEQFF.

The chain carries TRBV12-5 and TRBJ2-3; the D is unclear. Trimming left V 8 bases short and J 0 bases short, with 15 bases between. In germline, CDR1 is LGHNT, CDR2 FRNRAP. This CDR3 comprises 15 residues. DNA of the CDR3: TGTGCTAGTACACCAGGCGGCACTAGCACAGATACGCAGTATTTT. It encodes CASTPGGTSTDTQYF.

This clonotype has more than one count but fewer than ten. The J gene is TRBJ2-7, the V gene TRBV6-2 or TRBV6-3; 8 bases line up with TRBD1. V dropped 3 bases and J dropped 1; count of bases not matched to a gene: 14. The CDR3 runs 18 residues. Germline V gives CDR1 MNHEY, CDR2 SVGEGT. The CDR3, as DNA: TGTGCCAGCAGTTATAGGCCCAGGACAGGGCTTAAATCCTACGAGCAGTACTTC. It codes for CASSYRPRTGLKSYEQYF.

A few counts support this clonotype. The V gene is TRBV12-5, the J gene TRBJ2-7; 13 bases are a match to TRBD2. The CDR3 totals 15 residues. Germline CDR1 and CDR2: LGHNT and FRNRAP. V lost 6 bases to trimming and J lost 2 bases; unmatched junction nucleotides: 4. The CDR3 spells CASGRGTSGTYEQYF. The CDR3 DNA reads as TGTGCTAGTGGCCGAGGGACTAGCGGGACCTACGAGCAGTACTTC. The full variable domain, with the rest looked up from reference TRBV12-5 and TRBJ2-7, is DARVTQTPRHKVTEMGQEVTMRCQPILGHNTVFWYRQTMMQGLELLAYFRNRAPLDDSGMPKDRFSAEMPDATLATLKIQPSEPRDSAVYFCASGRGTSGTYEQYFGPGTRLTVT.

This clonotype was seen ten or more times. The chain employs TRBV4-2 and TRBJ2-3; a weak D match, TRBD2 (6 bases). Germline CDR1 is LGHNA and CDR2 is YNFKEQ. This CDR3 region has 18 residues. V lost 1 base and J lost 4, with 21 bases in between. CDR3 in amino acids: CASSQGGPGAILSDTQYF. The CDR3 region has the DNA TGTGCCAGCAGCCAAGGGGGTCCGGGAGCCATTCTCTCAGATACGCAGTATTTT.

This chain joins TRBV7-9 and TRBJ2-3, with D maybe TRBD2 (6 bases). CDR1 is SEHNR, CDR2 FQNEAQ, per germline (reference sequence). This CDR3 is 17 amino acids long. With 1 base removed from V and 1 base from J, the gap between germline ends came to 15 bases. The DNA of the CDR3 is TGTGCCAGCAGCTTAGGACGACCAGCTAGCGGCACAGATACGCAGTATTTT. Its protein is CASSLGRPASGTDTQYF.

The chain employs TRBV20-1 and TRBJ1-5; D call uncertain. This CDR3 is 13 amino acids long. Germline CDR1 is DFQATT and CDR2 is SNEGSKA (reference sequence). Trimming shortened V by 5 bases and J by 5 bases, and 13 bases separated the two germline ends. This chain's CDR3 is CSAPRGRHQPQHF. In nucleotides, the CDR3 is TGCAGTGCTCCGCGGGGTCGGCATCAGCCCCAGCATTTT.

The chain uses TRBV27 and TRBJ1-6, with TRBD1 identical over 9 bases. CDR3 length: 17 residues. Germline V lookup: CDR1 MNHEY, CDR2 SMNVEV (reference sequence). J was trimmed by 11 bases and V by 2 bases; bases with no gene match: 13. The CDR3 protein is CASSLIGQGQGRAPLHF. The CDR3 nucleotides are TGTGCCAGCAGTTTAATAGGTCAGGGACAGGGTCGTGCACCCCTCCACTTT.

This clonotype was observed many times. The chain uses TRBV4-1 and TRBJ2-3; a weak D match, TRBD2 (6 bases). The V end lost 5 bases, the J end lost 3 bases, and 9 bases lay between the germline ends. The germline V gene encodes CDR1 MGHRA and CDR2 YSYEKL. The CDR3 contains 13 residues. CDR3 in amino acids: CASSTLATDTQYF. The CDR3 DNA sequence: TGCGCCAGCAGCACACTAGCAACAGATACGCAGTATTTT.

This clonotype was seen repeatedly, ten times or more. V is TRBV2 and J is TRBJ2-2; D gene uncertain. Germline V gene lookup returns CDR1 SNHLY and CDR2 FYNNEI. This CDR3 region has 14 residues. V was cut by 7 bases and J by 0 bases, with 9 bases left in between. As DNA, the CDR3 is TGTGCCAGCAAGGTTTGGGCGAACACCGGGGAGCTGTTTTTT. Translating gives CASKVWANTGELFF.

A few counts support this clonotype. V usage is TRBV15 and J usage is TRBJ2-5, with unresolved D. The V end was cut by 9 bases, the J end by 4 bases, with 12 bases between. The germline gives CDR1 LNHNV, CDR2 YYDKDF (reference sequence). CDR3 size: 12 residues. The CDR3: CATSLGTETQYF. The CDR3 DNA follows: TGTGCCACTAGCCTGGGCACAGAGACCCAGTACTTC. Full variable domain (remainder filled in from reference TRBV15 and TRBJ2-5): DAMVIQNPRYQVTQFGKPVTLSCSQTLNHNVMYWYQQKSSQAPKLLFHYYDKDFNNEADTPDNFQSRRPNTSFCFLDIRSPGLGDTAMYLCATSLGTETQYFGPGTRLLVL.

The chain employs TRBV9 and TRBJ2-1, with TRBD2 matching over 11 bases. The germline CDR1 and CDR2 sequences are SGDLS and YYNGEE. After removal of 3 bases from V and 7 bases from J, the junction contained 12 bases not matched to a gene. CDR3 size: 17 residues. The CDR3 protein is CASSATVAGGPGNEQFF. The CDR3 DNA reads TGTGCCAGCAGCGCGACAGTAGCGGGAGGGCCGGGTAATGAGCAGTTCTTC. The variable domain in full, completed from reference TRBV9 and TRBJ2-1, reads DSGVTQTPKHLITATGQRVTLRCSPRSGDLSVYWYQQSLDQGLQFLIQYYNGEERAKGNILERFSAQQFPDLHSELNLSSLELGDSALYFCASSATVAGGPGNEQFFGPGTRLTVL.

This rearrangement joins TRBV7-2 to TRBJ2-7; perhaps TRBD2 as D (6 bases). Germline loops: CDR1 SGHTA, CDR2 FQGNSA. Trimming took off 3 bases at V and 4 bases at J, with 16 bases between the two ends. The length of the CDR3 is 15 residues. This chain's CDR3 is CASSFPTGGRYEQYF. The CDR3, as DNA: TGTGCCAGCAGCTTCCCTACAGGAGGGCGGTACGAGCAGTACTTC.

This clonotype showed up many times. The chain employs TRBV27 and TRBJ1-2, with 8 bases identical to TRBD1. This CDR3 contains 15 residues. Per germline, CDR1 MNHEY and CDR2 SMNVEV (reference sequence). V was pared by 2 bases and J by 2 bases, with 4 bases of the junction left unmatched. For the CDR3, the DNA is TGTGCCAGCAGTTTAGGCAGGGGGCTGAACTATGGCTACACCTTC. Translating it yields CASSLGRGLNYGYTF.

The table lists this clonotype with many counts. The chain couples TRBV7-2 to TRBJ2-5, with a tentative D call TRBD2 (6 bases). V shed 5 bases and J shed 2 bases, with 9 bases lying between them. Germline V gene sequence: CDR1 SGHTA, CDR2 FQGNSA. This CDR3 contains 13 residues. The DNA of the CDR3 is TGTGCCAGCAGCCTTGGACTACAAGAGACCCAGTACTTC. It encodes CASSLGLQETQYF. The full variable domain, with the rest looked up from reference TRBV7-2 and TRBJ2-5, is GAGVSQSPSNKVTEKGKDVELRCDPISGHTALYWYRQSLGQGLEFLIYFQGNSAPDKSGLPSDRFSAERTGGSVSTLTIQRTQQEDSAVYLCASSLGLQETQYFGPGTRLLVL.

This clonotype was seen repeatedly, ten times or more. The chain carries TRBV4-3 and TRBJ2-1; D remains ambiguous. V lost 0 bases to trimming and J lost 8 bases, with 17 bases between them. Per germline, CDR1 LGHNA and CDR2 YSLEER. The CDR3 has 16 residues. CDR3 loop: CASSQDLGFRRHEQFF. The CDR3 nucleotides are TGCGCCAGCAGCCAAGATTTAGGATTCCGGCGCCATGAGCAGTTCTTC.

In DNA form, the CDR3 reads TGTGCCAGCAGCGGGGATATCACTGAAGCTTTCTTT. Protein sequence: CASSGDITEAFF. The genes are TRBV6-5 and TRBJ1-1, with D uncertain. Germline lookup yields CDR1 MNHEY and CDR2 SVGAGI. The CDR3 has 12 amino acids. Trimming cost V 6 bases and J 4 bases, with 9 bases left between them.

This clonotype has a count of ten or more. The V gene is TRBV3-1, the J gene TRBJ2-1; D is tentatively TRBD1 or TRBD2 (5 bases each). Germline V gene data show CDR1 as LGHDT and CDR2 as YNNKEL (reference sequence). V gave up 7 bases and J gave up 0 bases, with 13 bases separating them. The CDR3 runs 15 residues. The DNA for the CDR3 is TGTGCCAGCACCCTAGGGGAGAGCTCCTACAATGAGCAGTTCTTC. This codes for CASTLGESSYNEQFF.